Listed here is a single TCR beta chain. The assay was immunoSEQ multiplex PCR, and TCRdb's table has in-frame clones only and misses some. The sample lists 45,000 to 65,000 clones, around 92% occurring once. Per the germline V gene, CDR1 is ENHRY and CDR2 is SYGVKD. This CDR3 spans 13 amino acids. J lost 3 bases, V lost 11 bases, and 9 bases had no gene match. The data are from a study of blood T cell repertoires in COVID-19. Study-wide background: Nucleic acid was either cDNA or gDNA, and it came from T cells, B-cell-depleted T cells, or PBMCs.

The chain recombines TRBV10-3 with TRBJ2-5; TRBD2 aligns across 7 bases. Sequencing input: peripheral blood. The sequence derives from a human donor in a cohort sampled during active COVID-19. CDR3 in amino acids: CASRWGGEETQYF. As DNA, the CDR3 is TGTGCCTCCCGGTGGGGGGGAGAAGAGACCCAGTACTTC.